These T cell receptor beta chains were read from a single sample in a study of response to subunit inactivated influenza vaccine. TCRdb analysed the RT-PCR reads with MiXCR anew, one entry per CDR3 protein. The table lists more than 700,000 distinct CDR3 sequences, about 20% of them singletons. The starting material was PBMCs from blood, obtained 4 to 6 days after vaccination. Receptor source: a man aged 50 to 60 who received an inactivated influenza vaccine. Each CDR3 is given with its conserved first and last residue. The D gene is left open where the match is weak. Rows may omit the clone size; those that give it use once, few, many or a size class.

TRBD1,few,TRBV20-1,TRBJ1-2,CSDVETGPNYGYTF,TGCAGTGACGTAGAGACAGGGCCTAACTATGGCTACACCTTC
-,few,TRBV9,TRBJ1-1,CASSPINTEAFF,TGTGCCAGCAGCCCTATTAACACTGAAGCTTTCTTT
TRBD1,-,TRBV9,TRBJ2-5,CASSPHTGQGLETQYF,TGTGCCAGCAGCCCGCATACTGGACAGGGGCTGGAGACCCAGTACTTC
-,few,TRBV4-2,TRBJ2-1,CASSQNGLTSSYNEQFF,TGTGCCAGCAGCCAAAATGGACTAACTTCCTCCTACAATGAGCAGTTCTTC
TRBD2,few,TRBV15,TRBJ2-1,CATSGGGMGNEQFF,TGTGCCACCAGCGGGGGGGGAATGGGCAATGAGCAGTTCTTC
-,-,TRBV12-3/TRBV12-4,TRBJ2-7,CASSFQAGPGEQYF,TGTGCCAGCAGTTTCCAAGCGGGCCCGGGGGAGCAGTACTTC
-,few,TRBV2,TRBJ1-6,CASSLSGTRASPLHF,TGTGCCAGCAGCCTATCCGGGACACGAGCTTCACCCCTCCACTTT
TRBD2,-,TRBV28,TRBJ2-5,CASSGLAGGPEETQYF,TGTGCCAGCAGTGGACTAGCGGGGGGACCCGAAGAGACCCAGTACTTC
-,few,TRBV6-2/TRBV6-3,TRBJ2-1,CASSYGTPGRYNEQFF,TGTGCCAGCAGTTACGGAACGCCCGGCAGGTACAATGAGCAGTTCTTC
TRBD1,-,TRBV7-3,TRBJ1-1,CASSSTQGSEAFF,TGTGCCAGCAGCTCCACACAGGGGAGTGAAGCTTTCTTT
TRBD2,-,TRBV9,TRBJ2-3,CASSVVGGGADTQYF,TGTGCCAGCAGCGTAGTTGGGGGGGGAGCAGATACGCAGTATTTT
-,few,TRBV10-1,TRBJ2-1,CASSDWRRGNEQFF,TGCGCCAGCAGTGATTGGAGGCGGGGCAATGAGCAGTTCTTC
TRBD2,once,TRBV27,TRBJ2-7,CASSPLAGATEQYF,TGTGCCAGCAGTCCTCTAGCGGGGGCCACCGAGCAGTACTTC
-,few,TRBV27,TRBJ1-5,CASSKTQQGFTNQPQHF,TGTGCCAGCAGCAAAACCCAACAGGGCTTCACGAATCAGCCCCAGCATTTT
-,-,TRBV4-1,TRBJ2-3,CASSQVRNTDTQYF,TGCGCCAGCAGCCAAGTTCGAAACACAGATACGCAGTATTTT
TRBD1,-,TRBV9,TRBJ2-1,CASSVVPDRATEQFF,TGTGCCAGCAGCGTAGTGCCGGACAGGGCTACTGAGCAGTTCTTC
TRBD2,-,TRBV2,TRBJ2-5,CAFRSPRVAGGPPDETQYF,TGTGCCTTCAGATCTCCCCGGGTAGCGGGGGGGCCGCCCGATGAGACCCAGTACTTC
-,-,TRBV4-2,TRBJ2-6,CASSLRGGTSGANVLTF,TGTGCCAGCAGCCTCCGGGGTGGGACATCGGGGGCCAACGTCCTGACTTTC
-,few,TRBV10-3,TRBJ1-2,CAISEGQEGGYTF,TGTGCCATCAGTGAGGGGCAGGAGGGGGGCTACACCTTC
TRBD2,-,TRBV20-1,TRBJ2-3,CSARDWTSGGTDTQYF,TGCAGTGCTAGAGATTGGACTAGCGGGGGGACAGATACGCAGTATTTT
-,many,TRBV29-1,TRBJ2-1,CSGGAVYNEQFF,TGCAGCGGGGGGGCGGTCTACAATGAGCAGTTCTTC
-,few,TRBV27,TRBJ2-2,CASSLDFSNTGELFF,TGTGCCAGCAGCCTGGACTTTTCGAACACCGGGGAGCTCTTTTTT
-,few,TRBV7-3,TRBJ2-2,CASSTQDPGVTGELFF,TGTGCCAGCAGCACACAGGACCCAGGGGTCACCGGGGAGCTGTTTTTT
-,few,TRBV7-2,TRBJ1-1,CASSLVTASEAFF,TGTGCCAGCAGCTTAGTTACGGCCTCCGAAGCTTTCTTT
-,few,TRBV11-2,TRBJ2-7,CASSSGRGMYEQYF,TGTGCCAGCAGCTCCGGGAGAGGGATGTACGAGCAGTACTTC
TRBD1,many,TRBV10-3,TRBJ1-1,CAISADRGNTEAFF,TGTGCCATCAGTGCAGACAGGGGGAACACTGAAGCTTTCTTT
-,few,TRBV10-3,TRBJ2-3,CAISGAIGDTQYF,TGTGCCATCAGTGGGGCTATAGGAGATACGCAGTATTTT
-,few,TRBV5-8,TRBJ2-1,CASTSLGIFSYNEQFF,TGTGCCAGCACGTCCTTGGGGATTTTTTCCTACAATGAGCAGTTCTTC
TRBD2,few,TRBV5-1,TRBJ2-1,CASSLSPGGGSNEQFF,TGCGCCAGCAGCTTGTCCCCAGGCGGGGGATCCAATGAGCAGTTCTTC
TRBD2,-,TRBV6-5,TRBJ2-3,CASSYSVAGGSRTDTQYF,TGTGCCAGCAGTTACTCGGTAGCGGGAGGGTCAAGAACAGATACGCAGTATTTT
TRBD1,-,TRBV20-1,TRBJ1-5,CSARKGLQGNQPQHF,TGCAGTGCTAGAAAGGGCTTACAGGGGAACCAGCCCCAGCATTTT
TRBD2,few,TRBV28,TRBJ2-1,CASSQAGLAGGYEQFF,TGTGCCAGCAGTCAGGCTGGACTAGCGGGAGGTTATGAGCAGTTCTTC
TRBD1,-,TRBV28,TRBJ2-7,CASSYTGVIHEQYF,TGTGCCAGCAGTTACACAGGGGTAATCCACGAGCAGTACTTC
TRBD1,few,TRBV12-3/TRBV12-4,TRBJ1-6,CASSTGVDSPLHF,TGTGCCAGCAGTACAGGGGTCGATTCACCCCTCCACTTT
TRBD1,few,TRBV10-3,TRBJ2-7,CAISEPKTGVSYEQYF,TGTGCCATCAGTGAGCCCAAGACAGGGGTCTCCTACGAGCAGTACTTC
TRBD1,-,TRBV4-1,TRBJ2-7,CASSTRDRDHEQYF,TGCGCCAGCAGCACCCGGGACAGGGACCACGAGCAGTACTTC
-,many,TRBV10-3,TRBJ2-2,CAISELLLPDTNTGELFF,TGTGCCATCAGTGAGTTACTTCTCCCGGACACAAACACCGGGGAGCTGTTTTTT
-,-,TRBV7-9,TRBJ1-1,CASSSGGGTGTRAFF,TGTGCCAGCAGCTCCGGGGGAGGCACTGGGACACGAGCTTTCTTT
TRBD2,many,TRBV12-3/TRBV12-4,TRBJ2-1,CASTMGLEDEQFF,TGTGCCAGCACCATGGGACTAGAAGATGAGCAGTTCTTC
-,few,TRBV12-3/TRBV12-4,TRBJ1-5,CASSVRQGSNQPQHF,TGTGCCAGCAGTGTGAGACAAGGAAGCAATCAGCCCCAGCATTTT
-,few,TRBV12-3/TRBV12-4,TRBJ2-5,CASSFSLLETQYF,TGTGCCAGCAGTTTCTCACTCTTAGAGACCCAGTACTTC
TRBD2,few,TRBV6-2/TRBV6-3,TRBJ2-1,CASSFTRTSGYNEQFF,TGTGCCAGCAGTTTTACCCGGACTAGCGGCTACAATGAGCAGTTCTTC
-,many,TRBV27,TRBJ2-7,CASSFQGSSYEQYF,TGTGCCAGCAGTTTCCAGGGGAGCTCCTACGAGCAGTACTTC
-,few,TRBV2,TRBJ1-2,CASSETRGQSYGYTF,TGTGCCAGCAGTGAAACCAGGGGCCAAAGCTATGGCTACACCTTC
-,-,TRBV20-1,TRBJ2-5,CSARRGEGVQYF,TGCAGTGCTAGGCGTGGCGAAGGGGTCCAGTACTTC
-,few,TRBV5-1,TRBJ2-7,CASSLSGRPWGSYEQYF,TGCGCCAGCAGCTTGTCAGGGAGGCCCTGGGGCTCCTACGAGCAGTACTTC
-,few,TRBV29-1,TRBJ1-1,CSVVEQPNTEAFF,TGCAGCGTTGTTGAACAACCGAACACTGAAGCTTTCTTT
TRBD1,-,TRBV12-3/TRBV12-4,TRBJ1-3,CASSPGQGARGNTIYF,TGTGCCAGCAGTCCGGGACAGGGGGCGAGAGGAAACACCATATATTTT
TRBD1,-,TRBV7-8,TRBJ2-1,CASRPRSGQGGYNEQFF,TGTGCCAGCAGGCCCCGATCCGGACAGGGGGGTTACAATGAGCAGTTCTTC
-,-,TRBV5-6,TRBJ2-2,CASSSDVGNTGELFF,TGTGCCAGCAGCTCGGACGTTGGGAACACCGGGGAGCTGTTTTTT
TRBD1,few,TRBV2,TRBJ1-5,CASRLGQGAPGQPQHF,TGTGCCAGCAGATTAGGACAGGGGGCTCCGGGTCAGCCCCAGCATTTT
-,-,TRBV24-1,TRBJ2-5,CATSEDPLKETQYF,TGTGCCACCAGTGAGGACCCCCTCAAAGAGACCCAGTACTTC
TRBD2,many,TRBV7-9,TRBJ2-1,CASSPGTSGRARHEQFF,TGTGCCAGCAGCCCCGGGACTAGCGGGAGGGCCAGGCATGAGCAGTTCTTC
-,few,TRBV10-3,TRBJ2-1,CAISELALTYNEQFF,TGTGCCATCAGTGAGTTGGCCTTAACCTACAATGAGCAGTTCTTC